This T cell receptor beta chain was identified during a study of cytomegalovirus exposure and HLA in healthy donors. Germline CDR1 is MNHEY and CDR2 is SMNVEV (reference sequence). This CDR3 contains 15 residues. J lost 1 base, V lost 5 bases, and 3 bases had no gene match. Study-level results: Accounts indicate the classifier identified cytomegalovirus status with strong specificity and sensitivity.

About this clone: Its target is not known.

PCR primers comprised 60 Vbeta and 13 Jbeta primers. Assay used: immunoSEQ multiplex PCR; TCRdb lists only in-frame clones, some missing. Of under 200,000 clones listed, roughly 80% are singletons. The chain joins TRBV27 to TRBJ1-1, with TRBD1 matching over 11 bases. The clonotype was recovered from a human donor in good health. Sequencing used PBMCs. CDR3 DNA: TGTGCCAGCAGTCTGGACAGGGGGCCGAACACTGAAGCTTTCTTT. Protein sequence: CASSLDRGPNTEAFF.